The T cell receptor (beta chain) under discussion was sequenced for a study of blood T cell repertoires in COVID-19. Living in 25 or so US areas, the participants were between roughly 18 and 90 years of age. This CDR3 has 16 residues. Germline loops: CDR1 SGHRS, CDR2 YFSETQ. V was pared by 0 bases and J by 4 bases, with 13 bases between. The data were produced by immunoSEQ multiplex PCR, yet TCRdb's version contains in-frame clones alone and is incomplete. Altogether about 160,000 clones are present, roughly 80% being singletons, with the ten largest covering 3% to 3.5%. Specimen: PBMCs or T cells enriched from blood (not recorded which). The chain carries TRBV5-1 and TRBJ1-4, with D perhaps matching TRBD1 (6 bases). This TCR was sampled from a woman in her sixties or seventies who had recovered from COVID-19. CDR3 bases: TGCGCCAGCAGCTTGGCCGGACAGACAATTAATGAAAAACTGTTTTTT. It codes for CASSLAGQTINEKLFF.